One sample yielded the 2 T cell receptor beta chains listed below, sequenced in a study of OX40 agonist ivuxolimab in advanced cancers. Using immunoSEQ multiplex PCR, the repertoire was profiled, and TCRdb retains in-frame clones only, with some absent. The table shows 60,000 to 75,000 clones, with roughly 83% occurring only once. The sequencing here drew on CD4+ or CD8+ T cells sorted from blood, taken in a trial of the OX40 agonist ivuxolimab. All receptors come from an adult with an advanced solid tumor such as melanoma, head and neck, liver or kidney cancer.

The V and J genes are TRBV9 and TRBJ2-6, with unresolved D. This CDR3 comprises 16 residues. CDR1 is SGDLS, CDR2 YYNGEE, per germline. V lost 3 bases, J lost 0 bases, and 10 bases lay in between. The CDR3 reads CASSGIRNSGANVLTF. The CDR3 nucleotides read TGTGCCAGCAGCGGGATTCGGAACTCTGGGGCCAACGTCCTGACTTTC.

The DNA for the CDR3 is TGTGCCAGCAGTCAGGGGTGGGACTATGGCTACACCTTC. Amino acids: CASSQGWDYGYTF. This chain uses TRBV7-8 with TRBJ1-2; TRBD1 is a possible D gene (6 bases). The germline V and J ends were trimmed by 6 bases and 3 bases, with 11 bases remaining between them. Germline values: CDR1 SGHVS, CDR2 FQNEAQ. The CDR3 consists of 13 residues.